This T cell receptor beta chain was captured in a study of control samples from healthy donors and cancer patients. Assay: immunoSEQ multiplex PCR; the TCRdb copy retains only in-frame clones and omits some. Of over 150,000 clones detected, roughly nine tenths appear once; the ten largest clones hold around 1.4%. Germline V gene lookup returns CDR1 SGHTA and CDR2 FQGNSA. This CDR3 is built from 14 residues. V lost 4 bases and J lost 4, with 13 bases in between. The chain joins TRBV7-2 to TRBJ1-2, with a possible D match to TRBD1 (6 bases). The sequence came from a man younger than 40 in good health. The sample comprised blood. The chain's CDR3 is CASSSGGSFYGYTF. CDR3 in DNA: TGTGCCAGCAGCTCGGGGGGCTCCTTCTATGGCTACACCTTC. The variable domain in full, completed from reference TRBV7-2 and TRBJ1-2, reads GAGVSQSPSNKVTEKGKDVELRCDPISGHTALYWYRQSLGQGLEFLIYFQGNSAPDKSGLPSDRFSAERTGGSVSTLTIQRTQQEDSAVYLCASSSGGSFYGYTFGSGTRLTVV.